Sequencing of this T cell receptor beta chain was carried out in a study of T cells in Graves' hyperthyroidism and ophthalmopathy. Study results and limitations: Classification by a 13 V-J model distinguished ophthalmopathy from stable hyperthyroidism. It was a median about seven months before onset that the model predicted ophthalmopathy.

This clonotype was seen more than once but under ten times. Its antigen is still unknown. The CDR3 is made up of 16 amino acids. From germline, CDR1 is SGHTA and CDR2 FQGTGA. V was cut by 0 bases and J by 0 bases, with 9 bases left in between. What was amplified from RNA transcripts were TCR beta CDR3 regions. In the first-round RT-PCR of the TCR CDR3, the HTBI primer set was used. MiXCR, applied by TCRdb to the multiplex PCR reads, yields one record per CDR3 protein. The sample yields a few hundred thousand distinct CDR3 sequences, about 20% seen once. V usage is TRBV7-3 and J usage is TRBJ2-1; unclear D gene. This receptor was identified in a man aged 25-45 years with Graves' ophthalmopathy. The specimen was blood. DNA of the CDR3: TGTGCCAGCAGCTTAACTCGCCTCGCCTCCTACAATGAGCAGTTCTTC. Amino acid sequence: CASSLTRLASYNEQFF.